The sequence of this T cell receptor beta chain was determined in a study of shared clonotypes between healthy human individuals. Original analysis: As immunoSEQ supplied junction-only sequences (without quality scores), filtering differed. Repertoires were generated with immunoSEQ multiplex PCR, while TCRdb's copy carries only in-frame clones and drops some. The D gene and trimming were derived from the DNA, and the V and J assignments and clone size from that table. The table shows some 2.1 million clones, with just under 95% occurring only once. Naivety among CD8 cells was defined by CD45RO negativity and positive CCR7 selection, thereby excluding terminally differentiated effector memory CD45RA+ cells. This TCR was recovered from a man between 18 and 35 years old in good health. Some clones in this sample may be carry-over from other donors' samples. Sequences were obtained from naive CD8+ T cells from PBMCs.

CDR3 DNA: TGTGCCAGCAGCTTAAATGGGGTTTCCACTGAAGCTTTCTTT. It specifies CASSLNGVSTEAFF. The chain carries TRBV7-9 and TRBJ1-1; D ambiguous. Germline-derived CDR1 and CDR2 are SEHNR and FQNEAQ (reference sequence). Trimming took 2 bases from V and 4 from J, leaving 11 bases between them. CDR3 size: 14 residues.